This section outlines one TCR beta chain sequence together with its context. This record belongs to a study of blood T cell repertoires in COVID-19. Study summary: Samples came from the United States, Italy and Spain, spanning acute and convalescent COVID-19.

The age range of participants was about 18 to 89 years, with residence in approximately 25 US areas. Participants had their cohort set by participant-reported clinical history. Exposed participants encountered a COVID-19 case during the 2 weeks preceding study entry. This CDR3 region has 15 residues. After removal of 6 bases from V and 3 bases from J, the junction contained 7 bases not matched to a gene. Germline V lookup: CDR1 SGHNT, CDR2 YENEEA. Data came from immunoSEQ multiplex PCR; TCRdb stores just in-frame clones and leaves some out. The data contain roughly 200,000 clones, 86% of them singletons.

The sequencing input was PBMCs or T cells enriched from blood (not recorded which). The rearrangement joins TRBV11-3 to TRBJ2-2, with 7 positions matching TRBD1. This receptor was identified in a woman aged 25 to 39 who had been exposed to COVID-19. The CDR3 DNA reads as TGTGCCAGCAGTCCCGGGACAGCCTACACCGGGGAGCTGTTTTTT. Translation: CASSPGTAYTGELFF.